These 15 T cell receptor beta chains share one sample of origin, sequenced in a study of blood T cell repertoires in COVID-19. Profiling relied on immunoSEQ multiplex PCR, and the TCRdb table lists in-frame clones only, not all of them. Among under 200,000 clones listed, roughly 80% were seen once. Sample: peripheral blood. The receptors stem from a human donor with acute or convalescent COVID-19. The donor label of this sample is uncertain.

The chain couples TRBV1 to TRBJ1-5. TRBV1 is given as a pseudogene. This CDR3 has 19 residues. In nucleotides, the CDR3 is TGCACCAGCAGCCATTCTAGGACTCTCCCCTTTTATAGCAATCAGCCCCAGCATTTT. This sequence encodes CTSSHSRTLPFYSNQPQHF.

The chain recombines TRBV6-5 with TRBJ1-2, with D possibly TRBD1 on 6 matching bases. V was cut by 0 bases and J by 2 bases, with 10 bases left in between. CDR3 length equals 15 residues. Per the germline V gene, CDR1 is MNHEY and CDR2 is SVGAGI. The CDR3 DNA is TGTGCCAGCAGTTACTCGGACAGCTTAAACTATGGCTACACCTTC. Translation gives CASSYSDSLNYGYTF.

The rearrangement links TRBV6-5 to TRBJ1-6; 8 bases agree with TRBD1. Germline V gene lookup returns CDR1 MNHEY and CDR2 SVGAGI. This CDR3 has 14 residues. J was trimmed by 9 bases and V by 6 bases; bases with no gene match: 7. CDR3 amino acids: CASSPGQGSSPLHF. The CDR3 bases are TGTGCCAGCAGCCCCGGACAGGGTAGTTCACCCCTCCACTTT.

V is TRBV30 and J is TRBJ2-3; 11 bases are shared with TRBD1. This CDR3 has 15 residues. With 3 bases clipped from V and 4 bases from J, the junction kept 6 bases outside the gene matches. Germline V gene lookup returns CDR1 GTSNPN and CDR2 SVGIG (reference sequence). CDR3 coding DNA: TGTGCCTGGAGACCGGGACAGGGGGTCTCAGATACGCAGTATTTT. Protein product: CAWRPGQGVSDTQYF.

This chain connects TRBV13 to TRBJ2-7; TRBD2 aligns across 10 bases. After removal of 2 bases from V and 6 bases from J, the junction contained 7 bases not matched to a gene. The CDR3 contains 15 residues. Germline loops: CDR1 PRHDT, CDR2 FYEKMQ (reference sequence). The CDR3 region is CASSLRASGRGEQYF. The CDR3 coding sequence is TGTGCCAGCAGCTTAAGGGCTAGCGGGAGAGGCGAGCAGTACTTC.

Here the CDR3 DNA reads TGTGCCATCAGTGAGGACAGGGAAGTATACGAGCAGTACTTC. This translates into CAISEDREVYEQYF. The chain has TRBV10-3 and TRBJ2-7; TRBD1 aligns across 7 bases. This CDR3 spans 14 amino acids. The germline V gene has CDR1 ENHRY and CDR2 SYGVKD. V was clipped by 2 bases and J by 4 bases; unmatched bases: 5.

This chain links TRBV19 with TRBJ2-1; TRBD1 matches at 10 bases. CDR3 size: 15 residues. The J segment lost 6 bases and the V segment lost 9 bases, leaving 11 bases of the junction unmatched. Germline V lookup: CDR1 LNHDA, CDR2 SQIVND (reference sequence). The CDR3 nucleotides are TGTGCCAGCGATAAGACAGGGGGCTTAGGCAATGAGCAGTTCTTC. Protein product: CASDKTGGLGNEQFF.

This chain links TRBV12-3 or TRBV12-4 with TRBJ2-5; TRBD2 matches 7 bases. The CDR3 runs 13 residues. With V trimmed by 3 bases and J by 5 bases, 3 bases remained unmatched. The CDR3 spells CASSFRGGETQYF. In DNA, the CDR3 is TGTGCCAGCAGTTTCCGGGGAGGGGAGACCCAGTACTTC.

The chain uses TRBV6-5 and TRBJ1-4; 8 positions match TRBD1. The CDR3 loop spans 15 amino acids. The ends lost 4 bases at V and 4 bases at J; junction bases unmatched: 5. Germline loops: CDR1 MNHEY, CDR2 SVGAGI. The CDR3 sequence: CASSFQGAVNEKLFF. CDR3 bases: TGTGCCAGCAGTTTTCAGGGGGCCGTTAATGAAAAACTGTTTTTT.

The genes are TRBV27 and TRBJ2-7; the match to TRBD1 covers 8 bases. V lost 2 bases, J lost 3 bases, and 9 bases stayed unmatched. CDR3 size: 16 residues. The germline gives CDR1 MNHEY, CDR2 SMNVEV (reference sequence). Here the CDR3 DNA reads TGTGCCAGCAGTTTAAGGGGGGACAGGCCGAACTACGAGCAGTACTTC. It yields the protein CASSLRGDRPNYEQYF.

The CDR3 coding sequence is TGTGCCAGCAGCGTTAGGATAAGGACTAGCGGATACAATGAGCAGTTCTTC. Its protein product is CASSVRIRTSGYNEQFF. The rearrangement links TRBV9 to TRBJ2-1; 10 nucleotides align to TRBD2. The germline V gene has CDR1 SGDLS and CDR2 YYNGEE. The CDR3 contains 17 residues. The V and J ends lost 2 bases and 4 bases, in that order; junction bases with no gene match: 9.

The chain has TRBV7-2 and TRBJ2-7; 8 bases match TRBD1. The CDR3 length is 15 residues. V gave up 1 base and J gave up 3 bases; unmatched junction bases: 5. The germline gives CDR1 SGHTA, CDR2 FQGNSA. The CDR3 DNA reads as TGTGCCAGCAGCTTAGAGCAGGGGGCGCACTACGAGCAGTACTTC. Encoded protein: CASSLEQGAHYEQYF. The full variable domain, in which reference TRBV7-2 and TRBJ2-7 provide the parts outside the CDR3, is GAGVSQSPSNKVTEKGKDVELRCDPISGHTALYWYRQSLGQGLEFLIYFQGNSAPDKSGLPSDRFSAERTGGSVSTLTIQRTQQEDSAVYLCASSLEQGAHYEQYFGPGTRLTVT.

The chain's CDR3 is CASSQQGTDNSPLHF. In DNA form, the CDR3 reads TGTGCCAGCAGTCAACAGGGGACGGATAATTCACCCCTCCACTTT. This sequence joins TRBV2 and TRBJ1-6; 7 positions agree with TRBD1. Germline values: CDR1 SNHLY, CDR2 FYNNEI. This CDR3 contains 15 residues. The V and J ends lost 5 bases and 5 bases, in that order; junction bases with no gene match: 6.

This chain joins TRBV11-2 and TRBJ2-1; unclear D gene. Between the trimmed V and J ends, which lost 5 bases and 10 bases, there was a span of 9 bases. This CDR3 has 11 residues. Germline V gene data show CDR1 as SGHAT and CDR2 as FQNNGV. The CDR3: CASSPFEEQFF. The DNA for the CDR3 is TGTGCCAGCAGCCCCTTTGAGGAGCAGTTCTTC.

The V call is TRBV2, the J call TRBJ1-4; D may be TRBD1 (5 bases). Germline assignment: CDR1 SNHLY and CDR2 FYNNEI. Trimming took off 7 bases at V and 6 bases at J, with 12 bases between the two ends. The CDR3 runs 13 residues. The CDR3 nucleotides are TGTGCCAGCATTGGGACTAGGCATGAAAAACTGTTTTTT. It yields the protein CASIGTRHEKLFF.